This T cell receptor beta chain derives from a study of spatial heterogeneity in lung cancer. Overall study: Consistent detection of more beta-chain than alpha-chain sequences was observed. Raw reads showed each unique TCR and UMI combination turning up more than ten times on average.

CDR1 and CDR2 from the germline V gene are DFQATT and SNEGSKA (reference sequence). Trimming cost V 6 bases and J 9 bases; bases outside gene matches: 20. The CDR3 runs 15 residues. Unique molecular identifiers, one per molecule, were present on every TCR cDNA molecule. Via MiXCR, TCRdb re-called the 5' RACE reads, giving one row per CDR3 protein. The sample records about 5,000 distinct CDR3 sequences, around 18% being singletons. Documented time point: sample taken at primary tumor resection. Extraction of whole RNA from tumor, nontumor lung or frozen PBMC preceded unsorted sequencing. Donors were 55 to 75 untreated early-stage non-small cell lung cancer patients. Concerning this clonotype: This beta chain is an off-target read within a library intended for alpha chains, so its frequency means little.

The sample consisted of normal lung tissue next to the tumor, taken at surgery. This clonotype originated in a male donor with early-stage non-small cell lung cancer. The V gene is TRBV20-1, the J gene TRBJ2-7, with 7 bases lining up with TRBD2. The CDR3 DNA sequence: TGCAGTGCCCAAAGCCGGACTAGAATTCCTCTAAGGCAGTACTTC. It is translated as CSAQSRTRIPLRQYF.